The T cell receptor beta chain under discussion was sequenced for a study of cytomegalovirus exposure and HLA in healthy donors. The study ran its PCR with 60 Vbeta and 13 Jbeta primers. Assay: immunoSEQ multiplex PCR; the TCRdb copy retains only in-frame clones and omits some. The sample yields 150,000 or so clones, 77% seen once. The trim removed 4 bases at V and 4 bases at J, leaving 13 bases unmatched. The CDR3 spans 16 residues. Germline CDR1 and CDR2: MNHEY and SVGAGI. V usage is TRBV6-5 and J usage is TRBJ2-7; 7 bases align to TRBD1. This receptor was identified in a woman in her 30s in good health and CMV-seronegative. The source material was PBMCs. Here the CDR3 DNA reads TGTGCCAGCAGTTTCCAACCATATAGACAGGGTTACGAGCAGTACTTC. Protein sequence: CASSFQPYRQGYEQYF.